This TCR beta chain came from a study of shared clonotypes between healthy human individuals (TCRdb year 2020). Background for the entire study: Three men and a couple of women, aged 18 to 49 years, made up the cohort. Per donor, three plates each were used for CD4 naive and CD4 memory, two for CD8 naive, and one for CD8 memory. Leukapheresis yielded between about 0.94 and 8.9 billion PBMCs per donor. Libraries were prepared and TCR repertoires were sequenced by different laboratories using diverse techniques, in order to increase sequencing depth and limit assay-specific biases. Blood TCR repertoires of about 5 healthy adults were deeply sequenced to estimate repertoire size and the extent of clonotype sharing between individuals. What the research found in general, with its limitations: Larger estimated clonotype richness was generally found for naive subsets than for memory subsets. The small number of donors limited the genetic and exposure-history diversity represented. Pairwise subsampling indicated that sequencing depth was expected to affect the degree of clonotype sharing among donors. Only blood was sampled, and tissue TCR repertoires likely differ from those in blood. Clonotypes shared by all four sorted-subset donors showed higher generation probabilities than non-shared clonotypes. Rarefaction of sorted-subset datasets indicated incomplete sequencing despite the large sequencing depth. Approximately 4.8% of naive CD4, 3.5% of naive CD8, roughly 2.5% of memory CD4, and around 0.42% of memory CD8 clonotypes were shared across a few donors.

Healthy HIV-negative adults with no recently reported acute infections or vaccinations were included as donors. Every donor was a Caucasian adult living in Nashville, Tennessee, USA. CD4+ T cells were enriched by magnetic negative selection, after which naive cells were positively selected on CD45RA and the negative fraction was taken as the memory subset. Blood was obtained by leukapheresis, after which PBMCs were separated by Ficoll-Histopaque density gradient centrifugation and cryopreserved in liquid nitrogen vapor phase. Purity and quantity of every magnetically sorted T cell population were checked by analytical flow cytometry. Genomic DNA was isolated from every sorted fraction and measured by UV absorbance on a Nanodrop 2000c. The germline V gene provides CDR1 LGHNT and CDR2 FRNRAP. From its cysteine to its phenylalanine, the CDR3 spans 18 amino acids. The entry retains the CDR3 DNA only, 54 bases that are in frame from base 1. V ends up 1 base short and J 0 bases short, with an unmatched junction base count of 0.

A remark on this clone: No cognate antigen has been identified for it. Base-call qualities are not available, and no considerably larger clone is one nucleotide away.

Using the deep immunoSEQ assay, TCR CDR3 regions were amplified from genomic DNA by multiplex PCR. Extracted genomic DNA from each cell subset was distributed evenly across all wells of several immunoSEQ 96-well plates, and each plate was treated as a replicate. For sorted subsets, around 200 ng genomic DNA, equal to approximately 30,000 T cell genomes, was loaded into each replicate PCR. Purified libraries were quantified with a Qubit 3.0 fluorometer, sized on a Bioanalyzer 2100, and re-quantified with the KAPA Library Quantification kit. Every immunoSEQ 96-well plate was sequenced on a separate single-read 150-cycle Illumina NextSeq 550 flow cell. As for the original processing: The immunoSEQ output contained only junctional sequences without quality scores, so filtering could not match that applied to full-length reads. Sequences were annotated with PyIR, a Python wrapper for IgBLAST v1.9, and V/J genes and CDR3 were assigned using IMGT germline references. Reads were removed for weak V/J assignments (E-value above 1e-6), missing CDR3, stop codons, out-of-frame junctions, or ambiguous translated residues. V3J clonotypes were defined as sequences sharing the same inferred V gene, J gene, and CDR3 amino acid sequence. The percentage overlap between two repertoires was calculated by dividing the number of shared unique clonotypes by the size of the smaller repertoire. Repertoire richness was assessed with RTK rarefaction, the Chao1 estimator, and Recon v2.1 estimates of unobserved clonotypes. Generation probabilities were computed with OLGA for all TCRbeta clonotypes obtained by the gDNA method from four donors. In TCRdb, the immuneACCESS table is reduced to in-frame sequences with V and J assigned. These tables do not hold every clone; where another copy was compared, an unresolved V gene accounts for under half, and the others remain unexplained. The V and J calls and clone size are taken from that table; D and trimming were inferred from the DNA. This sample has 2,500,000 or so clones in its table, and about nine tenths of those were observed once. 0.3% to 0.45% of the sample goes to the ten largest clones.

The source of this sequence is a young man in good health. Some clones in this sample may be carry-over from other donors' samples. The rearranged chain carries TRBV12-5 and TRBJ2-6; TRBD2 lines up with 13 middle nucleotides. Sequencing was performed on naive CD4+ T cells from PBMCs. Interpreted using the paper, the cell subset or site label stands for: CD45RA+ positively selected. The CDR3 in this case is CASGLGLAGGSGANVLTF. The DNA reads TGTGCTAGTGGTTTGGGACTAGCGGGGGGCTCTGGGGCCAACGTCCTGACTTTC.